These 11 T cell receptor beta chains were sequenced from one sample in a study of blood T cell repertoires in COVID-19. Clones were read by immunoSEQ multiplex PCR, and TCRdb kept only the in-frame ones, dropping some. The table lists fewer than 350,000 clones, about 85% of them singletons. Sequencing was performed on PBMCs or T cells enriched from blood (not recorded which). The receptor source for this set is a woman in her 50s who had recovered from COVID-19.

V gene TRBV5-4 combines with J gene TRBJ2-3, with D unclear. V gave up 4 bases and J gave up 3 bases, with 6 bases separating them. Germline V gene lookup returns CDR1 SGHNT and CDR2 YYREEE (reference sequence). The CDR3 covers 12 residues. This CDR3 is CASSVRTDTQYF. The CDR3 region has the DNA TGTGCCAGCAGCGTCCGGACAGATACGCAGTATTTT.

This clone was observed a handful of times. Here the CDR3 DNA reads TGTGCCACCTCCCTTACCTTAGACAGGGGGAGGTTGTATGGCTACACCTTC. It translates to CATSLTLDRGRLYGYTF. The chain is built from TRBV19 and TRBJ1-2, with 9 bases aligning to TRBD1. This CDR3 spans 17 amino acids. V trimming: 10 bases; J trimming: 5 bases; junction bases outside the gene matches: 20. From germline, CDR1 is LNHDA and CDR2 SQIVND (reference sequence).

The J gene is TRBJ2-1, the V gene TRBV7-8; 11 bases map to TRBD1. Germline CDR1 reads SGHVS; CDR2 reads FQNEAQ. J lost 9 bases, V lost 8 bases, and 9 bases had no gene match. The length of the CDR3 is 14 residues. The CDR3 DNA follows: TGTGCCAGCTCCCGGACAGGGGGCATGGGTGAGCAGTTCTTC. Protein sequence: CASSRTGGMGEQFF.

CDR3 in amino acids: CASSLKLLARETQYF. In nucleotides, the CDR3 is TGTGCCAGCAGCTTAAAATTACTAGCTCGTGAGACCCAGTACTTC. This chain joins TRBV7-2 and TRBJ2-5; the D gene is possibly TRBD2 (6 bases). The germline V gene has CDR1 SGHTA and CDR2 FQGNSA. Trimming removed 2 bases at V and 5 bases at J, with 15 bases between. This CDR3 is 15 amino acids long.

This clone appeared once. CDR3 protein: CASSPTTSGRRYNEQFF. The CDR3 DNA reads TGTGCCAGCAGTCCGACGACTAGCGGGAGGAGATACAATGAGCAGTTCTTC. This chain joins TRBV11-2 and TRBJ2-1, with 13 bases identical to TRBD2. The CDR3 has 17 residues. Trimming cost V 6 bases and J 4 bases; bases outside gene matches: 9. The V gene's germline CDR1 is SGHAT and CDR2 FQNNGV.

The CDR3 nucleotides read TGTGCCAGCAGCGACACCAGCAATCAGCCCCAGCATTTT. It encodes CASSDTSNQPQHF. The chain recombines TRBV6-5 with TRBJ1-5; D is unclear. Trimming left V 6 bases short and J 1 base short, with 7 bases between. The CDR3 sequence is 13 residues long. The germline gives CDR1 MNHEY, CDR2 SVGAGI.

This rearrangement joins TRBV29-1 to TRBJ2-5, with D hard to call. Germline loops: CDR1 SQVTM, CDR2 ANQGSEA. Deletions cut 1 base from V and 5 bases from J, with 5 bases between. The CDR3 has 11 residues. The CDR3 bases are TGCAGCGTTGAAGTCTACGAGACCCAGTACTTC. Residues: CSVEVYETQYF.

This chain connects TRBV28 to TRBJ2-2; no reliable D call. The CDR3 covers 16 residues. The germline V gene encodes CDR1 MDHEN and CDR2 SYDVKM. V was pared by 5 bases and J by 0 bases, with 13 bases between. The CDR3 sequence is CASSQAGSANTGELFF. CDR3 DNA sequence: TGTGCCAGCAGTCAAGCAGGATCCGCGAACACCGGGGAGCTGTTTTTT.

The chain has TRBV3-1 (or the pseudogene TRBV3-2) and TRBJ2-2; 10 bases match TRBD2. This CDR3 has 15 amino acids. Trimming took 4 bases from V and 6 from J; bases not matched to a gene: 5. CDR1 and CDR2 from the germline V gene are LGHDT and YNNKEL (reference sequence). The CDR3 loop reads CASSPLAGAPGELFF. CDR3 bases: TGTGCCAGCAGCCCGCTAGCGGGAGCCCCCGGGGAGCTGTTTTTT.

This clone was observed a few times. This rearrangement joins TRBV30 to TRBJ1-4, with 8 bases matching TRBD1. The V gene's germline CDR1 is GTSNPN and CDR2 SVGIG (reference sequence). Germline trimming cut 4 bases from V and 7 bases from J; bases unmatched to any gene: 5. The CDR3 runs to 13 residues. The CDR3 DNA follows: TGTGCCTGGAACAGGGGGGTTCGTGAAAAACTGTTTTTT. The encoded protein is CAWNRGVREKLFF.

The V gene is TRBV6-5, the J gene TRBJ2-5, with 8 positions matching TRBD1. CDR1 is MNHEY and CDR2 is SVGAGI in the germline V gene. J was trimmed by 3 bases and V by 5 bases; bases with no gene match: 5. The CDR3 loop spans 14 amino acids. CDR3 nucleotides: TGTGCCAGCAGTACCTGGACAGGGAAAGAGACCCAGTACTTC. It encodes CASSTWTGKETQYF.